This TCR beta chain derives from a study of blood T cell repertoires in COVID-19. About the research overall: Italy, Spain and the United States were the sources of the convalescent and acute COVID-19 samples. Nucleic acid was either cDNA or gDNA, and it came from T cells, B-cell-depleted T cells, or PBMCs.

Original handling: For nucleated cells, counts were estimated from reference gene primer amplification. Measured with immunoSEQ multiplex PCR; TCRdb has only the in-frame clones, and not every one. V and J calls and clone size come straight from that table; D and trimming were deduced from the DNA. The data show fewer than 40,000 clones, roughly 78% seen once. Sequenced input: peripheral blood. The source is a man aged 80 or over with active or convalescent COVID-19.

The CDR3 is CASSWGQPTNEKLFF. The CDR3 DNA reads TGTGCCAGCAGCTGGGGACAACCAACTAATGAAAAACTGTTTTTT. This sequence joins TRBV7-9 and TRBJ1-4, with D possibly TRBD1 on 6 matching bases. With 4 bases removed from V and 0 bases from J, the gap between germline ends came to 9 bases. The germline gives CDR1 SEHNR, CDR2 FQNEAQ (reference sequence). The CDR3 is made up of 15 amino acids.